This T cell receptor beta chain was identified during a study of Ad26.COV2.S vaccination and SARS-CoV-2 variants. TCRdb keeps only in-frame clones here, not all; method: immunoSEQ multiplex PCR. The sample has about 350,000 clones; 86% are singletons. Germline CDR1 MRHNA, CDR2 SNTAGT. The CDR3 runs to 16 residues. V shed 6 bases, J shed 4 bases, and the junction held 11 bases outside the gene matches. Treatment given: roughly 19 received Ad26.COV2.S at low or high dose, single or two shots; 5 received placebo; per-sample allocation not given. Following the first vaccine or placebo injection, samples were taken on day 63. This clone was seen a single time.

The starting material was peripheral blood, obtained in a trial of Ad26.COV2.S vaccine versus placebo. The rearrangement uses TRBV6-4 and TRBJ2-1, with 8 nucleotides matching TRBD2. The receptor was isolated from a person between 18 and 65 years old who received the Ad26.COV2.S COVID-19 vaccine or a placebo. CDR3 protein: CASSSGWGLEYNEQFF. The DNA for the CDR3 is TGTGCCAGCAGCTCCGGATGGGGACTAGAATACAATGAGCAGTTCTTC.